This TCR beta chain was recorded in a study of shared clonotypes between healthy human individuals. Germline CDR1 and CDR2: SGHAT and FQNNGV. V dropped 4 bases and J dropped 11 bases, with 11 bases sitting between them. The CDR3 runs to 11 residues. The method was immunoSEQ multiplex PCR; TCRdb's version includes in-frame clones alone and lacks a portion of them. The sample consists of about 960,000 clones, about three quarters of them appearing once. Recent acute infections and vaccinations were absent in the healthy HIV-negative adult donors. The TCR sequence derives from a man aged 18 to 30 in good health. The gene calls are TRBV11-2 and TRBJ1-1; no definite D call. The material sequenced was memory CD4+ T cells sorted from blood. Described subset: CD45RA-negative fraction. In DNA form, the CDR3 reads TGTGCCAGCAGCTCCTACCCTGGGGCTTTCTTT. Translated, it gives CASSSYPGAFF.